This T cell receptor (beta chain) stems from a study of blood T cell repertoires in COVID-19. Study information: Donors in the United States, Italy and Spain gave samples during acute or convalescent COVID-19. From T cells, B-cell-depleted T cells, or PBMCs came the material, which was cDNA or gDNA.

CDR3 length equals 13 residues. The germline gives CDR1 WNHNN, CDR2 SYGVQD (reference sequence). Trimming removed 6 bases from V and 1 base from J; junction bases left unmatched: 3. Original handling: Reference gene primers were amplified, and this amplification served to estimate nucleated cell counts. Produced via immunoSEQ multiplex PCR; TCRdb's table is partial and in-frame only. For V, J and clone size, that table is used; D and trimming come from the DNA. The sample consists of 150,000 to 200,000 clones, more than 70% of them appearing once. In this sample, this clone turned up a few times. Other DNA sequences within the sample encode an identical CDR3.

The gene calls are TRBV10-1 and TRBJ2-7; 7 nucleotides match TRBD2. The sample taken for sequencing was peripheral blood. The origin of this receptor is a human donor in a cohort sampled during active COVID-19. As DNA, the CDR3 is TGCGCCAGCAGCGCTAGCGGATCCTACGAGCAGTACTTC. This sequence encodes CASSASGSYEQYF.